The 31 T cell receptor beta chains in this list originate from one sample, sequenced in a study of blood T cell repertoires in COVID-19. Generated by immunoSEQ multiplex PCR, the TCRdb table keeps only in-frame clones and is missing some. The sample records tens of thousands of clones, under 90% being singletons. The sample taken for sequencing was peripheral blood. These receptor sequences come from a human donor in a cohort sampled during active COVID-19.

V usage is TRBV7-2 and J usage is TRBJ1-5; 9 bases line up with TRBD1. Germline lookup yields CDR1 SGHTA and CDR2 FQGNSA. The CDR3 runs 14 residues. V lost 1 base, J lost 5 bases, and 0 bases stayed unmatched. CDR3 in amino acids: CASSLGQGDQPQHF. In nucleotides, the CDR3 is TGTGCCAGCAGCTTAGGACAGGGGGATCAGCCCCAGCATTTT.

The count of this clone is one. The V gene is TRBV19, the J gene TRBJ1-6; TRBD1 matches at 8 bases. Germline CDR1 LNHDA, CDR2 SQIVND (reference sequence). V gave up 6 bases and J gave up 5 bases; unmatched junction bases: 3. The CDR3 extends over 14 amino acids. CDR3 amino acids: CASSQDRDNSPLHF. The CDR3 coding sequence is TGTGCCAGTAGCCAGGACAGGGATAATTCACCCCTCCACTTT.

V and J are TRBV19 and TRBJ1-2; no definite D call. The CDR3 is 15 residues long. Germline-derived CDR1 and CDR2 are LNHDA and SQIVND (reference sequence). Deletions cut 9 bases from V and 2 bases from J, with 19 bases between. This CDR3 reads CASLPRGESNYGYTF. DNA for the CDR3: TGTGCCAGCCTTCCCCGCGGGGAGTCCAACTATGGCTACACCTTC. Looking up the rest from reference TRBV19 and TRBJ1-2 gives the full variable domain: DGGITQSPKYLFRKEGQNVTLSCEQNLNHDAMYWYRQDPGQGLRLIYYSQIVNDFQKGDIAEGYSVSREKKESFPLTVTSAQKNPTAFYLCASLPRGESNYGYTFGSGTRLTVV.

The CDR3 protein is CASSWGTGTYEQYF. CDR3 sequence (DNA): TGTGCCAGCAGCTGGGGGACAGGGACCTACGAGCAGTACTTC. The V call is TRBV7-8, the J call TRBJ2-7, with 9 bases fitting TRBD1. Germline assignment: CDR1 SGHVS and CDR2 FQNEAQ. The CDR3 runs 14 residues. V shed 4 bases and J 2 bases; nucleotides not matched to a gene: 3.

The chain combines TRBV12-3 or TRBV12-4 with TRBJ1-1; maybe TRBD1 (5 bases). With 5 bases removed from V and 4 bases from J, the gap between germline ends came to 11 bases. The CDR3 consists of 13 residues. DNA for the CDR3: TGTGCCAGCAGTCGGGACTCCAGCACTGAAGCTTTCTTT. It encodes CASSRDSSTEAFF.

This chain connects TRBV3-1 (or the pseudogene TRBV3-2) to TRBJ1-1, with 8 bases lining up with TRBD1. The CDR3 is made up of 13 amino acids. The trim removed 5 bases at V and 9 bases at J, leaving 8 bases unmatched. Per germline, CDR1 LGHDT and CDR2 YNNKEL (reference sequence). CDR3 nucleotide sequence: TGTGCCAGCAGCAACGGACAGGGTATCAAAGCTTTCTTT. As protein: CASSNGQGIKAFF.

The V call is TRBV9, the J call TRBJ1-4, with TRBD1 matching 8 bases. The length of the CDR3 is 16 residues. V dropped 4 bases and J dropped 11; count of bases not matched to a gene: 16. Germline V gives CDR1 SGDLS, CDR2 YYNGEE. The DNA of the CDR3 is TGTGCCAGCAGCCCCCGCTCCCCCGACAGGGGAGGTAAACTGTTTTTT. Translation gives CASSPRSPDRGGKLFF.

The chain joins TRBV4-3 to TRBJ2-2; tentative D call: TRBD1 (5 bases). Trimming left V 0 bases short and J 4 bases short, with 18 bases between. There are 18 residues in the CDR3. Germline V gene data show CDR1 as LGHNA and CDR2 as YSLEER. CDR3 in DNA: TGCGCCAGCAGCCAAGATAGGCCCAGGGAAGTGAGCACCGGGGAGCTGTTTTTT. Encoded protein: CASSQDRPREVSTGELFF.

The chain joins TRBV3-1 (or the pseudogene TRBV3-2) to TRBJ1-5; perhaps TRBD1 as D (5 bases). CDR1 is LGHDT, CDR2 YNNKEL, per germline (reference sequence). This CDR3 comprises 14 residues. Trimming removed 0 bases at V and 10 bases at J, with 13 bases between. DNA for the CDR3: TGTGCCAGCAGCCAAGATGCAGGGAGGGGACCCCAGCATTTT. Protein product: CASSQDAGRGPQHF.

This clone was observed a single time. This rearrangement joins TRBV27 to TRBJ2-7, with TRBD1 identical over 7 bases. The V gene end was trimmed by 3 bases and the J gene end by 3 bases; junction bases not matched to a gene: 11. This CDR3 contains 16 residues. Germline CDR1 MNHEY, CDR2 SMNVEV (reference sequence). DNA of the CDR3: TGTGCCAGCAGTTTTAGTCTGACAGGGAAAAACTACGAGCAGTACTTC. As protein: CASSFSLTGKNYEQYF.

V is TRBV7-9 and J is TRBJ1-1; perhaps TRBD1 as D (6 bases). V was shortened by 7 bases and J by 4 bases, with 13 bases between the two germline ends. CDR3 length: 13 amino acids. Germline CDR1 is SEHNR and CDR2 is FQNEAQ (reference sequence). DNA for the CDR3: TGTGCCAGCACTGGGGGCAAGGGCACTGAAGCTTTCTTT. Translating it yields CASTGGKGTEAFF.

This sequence joins TRBV5-1 and TRBJ1-1, with a possible D match to TRBD1 (6 bases). The CDR3 length is 15 residues. V was cut by 2 bases and J by 3 bases, with 14 bases left in between. The germline V gene has CDR1 SGHRS and CDR2 YFSETQ. DNA of the CDR3: TGCGCCAGCAGCTTTGCCGGGACAATACACACTGAAGCTTTCTTT. Amino acid sequence: CASSFAGTIHTEAFF.

The rearrangement uses TRBV7-9 and TRBJ2-7, with D perhaps TRBD1 (6 bases). Germline V gives CDR1 SEHNR, CDR2 FQNEAQ (reference sequence). The CDR3 length is 15 residues. The germline V and J ends were trimmed by 0 bases and 8 bases, with 17 bases remaining between them. CDR3 residues: CASSLAERGSIQQYF. In nucleotides, the CDR3 is TGTGCCAGCAGCTTAGCTGAGAGGGGGTCCATCCAGCAGTACTTC.

This chain uses TRBV7-2 with TRBJ2-5; D possibly corresponds to TRBD1 (5 bases). The V gene lost 1 base and the J gene lost 3 bases, with 9 bases spanning the gap. The CDR3 contains 14 residues. The V gene's germline CDR1 is SGHTA and CDR2 FQGNSA. CDR3 nucleotides: TGTGCCAGCAGCTTAGTTAAAGGGGAAGAGACCCAGTACTTC. It codes for CASSLVKGEETQYF.

The table lists this clone with a few counts. The chain couples TRBV5-4 to TRBJ2-7; 9 bases agree with TRBD1. The length of the CDR3 is 15 residues. J lost 0 bases, V lost 4 bases, and 5 bases had no gene match. Germline CDR1 reads SGHNT; CDR2 reads YYREEE (reference sequence). The CDR3 sequence: CASSHRDRDSYEQYF. The CDR3 nucleotides are TGTGCCAGCAGCCACCGGGACAGGGACTCCTACGAGCAGTACTTC.

The V call is TRBV4-1, the J call TRBJ2-7; 9 bases align to TRBD1. V dropped 4 bases and J dropped 7; count of bases not matched to a gene: 8. The length of the CDR3 is 14 residues. Germline CDR1 reads MGHRA; CDR2 reads YSYEKL. CDR3 in DNA: TGCGCCAGCAGCCCGGACAGGGGAAGAGGTGAGCAGTACTTC. Translating it yields CASSPDRGRGEQYF.

This clone appeared a few times. This chain joins TRBV6-1 and TRBJ1-1, with D uncertain. Germline V gene data show CDR1 as MNHNS and CDR2 as SASEGT. The V and J ends lost 2 bases and 1 base respectively, with 8 bases between them. The CDR3 spans 14 residues. The DNA of the CDR3 is TGTGCCAGCAGTGAACGGGGTGAGAACACTGAAGCTTTCTTT. Translation gives CASSERGENTEAFF.

The chain is built from TRBV7-2 and TRBJ1-1; no definite D call. The ends were cut back, 4 bases at V and 1 base at J, with 7 bases in the middle. Germline assignment: CDR1 SGHTA and CDR2 FQGNSA. This CDR3 is built from 13 residues. CDR3: CASSSGRNTEAFF. In nucleotides, the CDR3 is TGTGCCAGCAGCTCGGGGAGGAACACTGAAGCTTTCTTT.

This rearrangement joins TRBV5-1 to TRBJ2-2; 10 bases line up with TRBD1. From germline, CDR1 is SGHRS and CDR2 YFSETQ. This CDR3 comprises 16 residues. V was pared by 3 bases and J by 4 bases, with 6 bases of the junction left unmatched. CDR3 residues: CASSSWGQGTTGELFF. DNA for the CDR3: TGCGCCAGCAGCTCGTGGGGACAGGGGACCACCGGGGAGCTGTTTTTT.

The chain combines TRBV6-2 or TRBV6-3 with TRBJ1-2; no definite D call. CDR1 and CDR2 (germline): MNHEY, SVGEGT. This CDR3 contains 13 residues. With 0 bases removed from V and 6 bases from J, the gap between germline ends came to 8 bases. In DNA form, the CDR3 reads TGTGCCAGCAGTTACTCGGACGGGGATGGCTACACCTTC. This encodes CASSYSDGDGYTF.

The chain has TRBV11-2 and TRBJ1-1; 7 bases fit TRBD1. The CDR3 is made up of 16 amino acids. Germline CDR1 SGHAT, CDR2 FQNNGV. V dropped 5 bases and J dropped 0; count of bases not matched to a gene: 9. CDR3 DNA: TGTGCCAGCAGCCCCCGGGACAGTAAGATGAACACTGAAGCTTTCTTT. Its translation is CASSPRDSKMNTEAFF.

The V call is TRBV5-1, the J call TRBJ2-7; 7 bases are shared with TRBD1. CDR3 length: 15 residues. Per germline, CDR1 SGHRS and CDR2 YFSETQ. Trimming took 3 bases from V and 1 from J; bases not matched to a gene: 7. CDR3 DNA sequence: TGCGCCAGCAGCTCGGGACAGCGTAATTCCTACGAGCAGTACTTC. Its protein product is CASSSGQRNSYEQYF.

The CDR3 loop is CASSLASRNTEAFF. The CDR3 DNA reads TGTGCCAGCAGCTTGGCATCCAGGAACACTGAAGCTTTCTTT. The V gene is TRBV7-9, the J gene TRBJ1-1; D not certain. V was cut by 3 bases and J by 1 base, with 9 bases left in between. This CDR3 spans 14 amino acids. Germline V CDR1 and CDR2: SEHNR, FQNEAQ (reference sequence).

The chain combines TRBV11-2 with TRBJ1-1; 9 bases map to TRBD1. There are 13 residues in the CDR3. The V and J ends lost 11 bases and 5 bases, in that order; junction bases with no gene match: 9. CDR1 is SGHAT and CDR2 is FQNNGV in the germline V gene. The CDR3: CAESRGQGTEAFF. In DNA, the CDR3 is TGTGCCGAAAGCAGGGGACAGGGTACTGAAGCTTTCTTT.

V gene TRBV14 combines with J gene TRBJ1-5, with no clear D. Germline V gives CDR1 SGHDN, CDR2 FVKESK. Trimming cost V 4 bases and J 5 bases, with 9 bases left between them. This CDR3 region has 13 residues. Here the CDR3 DNA reads TGTGCCAGCAGCCCGTGGCGGTATCAGCCCCAGCATTTT. Translation: CASSPWRYQPQHF.

The chain employs TRBV25-1 and TRBJ1-2; no clear D gene. Trimming took off 5 bases at V and 4 bases at J, with 11 bases between the two ends. Looked up from germline, CDR1 is MGHDK and CDR2 is SYGVNS. This CDR3 spans 13 amino acids. The CDR3 is CASSRGPSYGYTF. The CDR3 DNA follows: TGTGCCAGCAGTCGAGGTCCTAGCTATGGCTACACCTTC.

The chain recombines TRBV5-6 with TRBJ1-2; perhaps TRBD1 as D (5 bases). Germline CDR1 and CDR2: SGHDT and YYEEEE. The CDR3 extends over 13 amino acids. Trimming pared 6 bases from V and 7 bases from J, leaving 16 bases between. CDR3 region: CASTVQGRGGYTF. CDR3 sequence (DNA): TGTGCCAGCACTGTTCAGGGTAGGGGTGGCTACACCTTC.

This chain uses TRBV6-6 with TRBJ1-3; no reliable D call. The V end lost 10 bases, the J end lost 4 bases, and 17 bases lay between the germline ends. This CDR3 spans 14 amino acids. In germline, CDR1 is MNHNY, CDR2 SVGAGI (reference sequence). CDR3 sequence (DNA): TGTGCCACCCTCGGGGAAACGCCCGGAAACACCATATATTTT. This translates into CATLGETPGNTIYF.

This clone has more than one count but fewer than ten. The chain employs TRBV7-9 and TRBJ1-1; 7 nucleotides align to TRBD1. CDR1 and CDR2 (germline): SEHNR, FQNEAQ (reference sequence). The CDR3 is 15 residues long. J was trimmed by 4 bases and V by 1 base; bases with no gene match: 6. The CDR3 coding sequence is TGTGCCAGCAGCTTAGGACCCGGGACAGTCACTGAAGCTTTCTTT. The encoded protein is CASSLGPGTVTEAFF.

The chain is built from TRBV12-5 and TRBJ2-1, with TRBD1 matching 7 bases. From germline, CDR1 is LGHNT and CDR2 FRNRAP. V lost 5 bases and J lost 8; bases outside the gene matches: 3. CDR3 length: 12 amino acids. CDR3 protein: CASGIDRDEQFF. In nucleotides, the CDR3 is TGTGCTAGTGGTATAGACAGGGATGAGCAGTTCTTC.

The rearrangement uses TRBV6-6 and TRBJ2-7; 7 bases are a match to TRBD1. CDR1 is MNHNY, CDR2 SVGAGI, per germline (reference sequence). There are 14 residues in the CDR3. V trimming: 2 bases; J trimming: 2 bases; junction bases outside the gene matches: 3. This CDR3 is CASSYNQGAYEQYF. The CDR3 coding sequence is TGTGCCAGCAGTTACAATCAGGGGGCCTACGAGCAGTACTTC.